This T cell receptor (beta chain) comes out of a study of T cell responses to AZD1222 COVID-19 vaccine. Study-wide points: The sample set comprised mostly white British donors with more females, and clonal diversity was possibly underestimated. Variant regions that are unmutated are reportedly the target of nearly half of spike-specific TCRs. Spike-wide vaccine-associated CD4 TCRs dominated at 160-218 and 743-854.

Regarding this clone: Its antigen is currently unknown.

Germline V gene lookup returns CDR1 SGHRS and CDR2 YFSETQ. This CDR3 is built from 15 residues. With 4 bases removed from V and 1 base from J, the gap between germline ends came to 14 bases. Generated by immunoSEQ multiplex PCR, the TCRdb table keeps only in-frame clones and is missing some. The sample contains 200,000 to 250,000 clones, about 93% of which appear only once. The material sequenced was peripheral blood, taken on day 0 of MenACWY control vaccination. This clonotype was obtained from an adult in good health. The chain combines TRBV5-1 with TRBJ1-1; D gene ambiguous. The CDR3 DNA is TGCGCCAGCAGCCCCTTAAGGCGGGAGAACACTGAAGCTTTCTTT. Its translation: CASSPLRRENTEAFF.